These T cell receptor beta chains were read from a single sample in a study of CD8 T cells in Susac syndrome. From the immunoSEQ multiplex PCR reads, TCRdb called clonotypes with MiXCR, one entry per CDR3 protein. Of about 120,000 distinct CDR3 sequences in the sample, 85% to 95% are singletons; the top ten hold about 0.089%. Input material: CD4+ T cells from PBMCs. These receptor sequences come from a human donor in good health. Both conserved end residues are part of each CDR3. The order of the fields is D gene, V gene, clone size, CDR3 length, J gene, CDR3 protein, CDR3 DNA. D genes are given only for firm matches. Clone size is shown for a subset of rows, as once, few, many or a class of expanded clone.

D gene: -; V gene: TRBV19; clone size: -; CDR3 length: 12; J gene: TRBJ1-5; CDR3 protein: CASSMGLQPQHF; CDR3 DNA: TGTGCCAGTAGTATGGGGCTACAGCCCCAGCATTTT
D gene: TRBD2; V gene: TRBV29-1; clone size: once; CDR3 length: 16; J gene: TRBJ2-5; CDR3 protein: CSVGLAGVVGQETQYF; CDR3 DNA: TGCAGCGTTGGTTTAGCGGGAGTAGTGGGTCAAGAGACCCAGTACTTC
D gene: TRBD1; V gene: TRBV2; clone size: -; CDR3 length: 14; J gene: TRBJ1-5; CDR3 protein: CASSGDRANQPQHF; CDR3 DNA: TGTGCCAGCTCAGGGGACAGGGCTAATCAGCCCCAGCATTTT
D gene: TRBD2; V gene: TRBV4-2; clone size: -; CDR3 length: 17; J gene: TRBJ2-1; CDR3 protein: CASSQDTLAGSYNEQFF; CDR3 DNA: TGTGCCAGCAGCCAAGATACCCTAGCGGGAAGTTACAATGAGCAGTTCTTC
D gene: -; V gene: TRBV4-3; clone size: -; CDR3 length: 14; J gene: TRBJ2-5; CDR3 protein: CASSLRLVGETQYF; CDR3 DNA: TGCGCCAGCAGCCTACGACTAGTTGGGGAGACCCAGTACTTC
D gene: TRBD1; V gene: TRBV7-8; clone size: -; CDR3 length: 15; J gene: TRBJ1-4; CDR3 protein: CASSFRDRVGEKLFF; CDR3 DNA: TGTGCCAGCAGCTTCCGGGACAGGGTAGGGGAAAAACTGTTTTTT
D gene: -; V gene: TRBV7-2; clone size: -; CDR3 length: 14; J gene: TRBJ1-1; CDR3 protein: CASSRDTVGTEAFF; CDR3 DNA: TGTGCCAGCAGCCGGGACACAGTGGGCACTGAAGCTTTCTTT
D gene: -; V gene: TRBV30; clone size: -; CDR3 length: 15; J gene: TRBJ1-3; CDR3 protein: CAWIPLGPPGNTIYF; CDR3 DNA: TGTGCCTGGATCCCACTCGGACCACCTGGAAACACCATATATTTT
D gene: -; V gene: TRBV6-2/TRBV6-3; clone size: -; CDR3 length: 12; J gene: TRBJ2-1; CDR3 protein: CASGPMYNEQFF; CDR3 DNA: TGTGCCAGCGGACCGATGTACAATGAGCAGTTCTTC
D gene: TRBD1; V gene: TRBV4-2; clone size: -; CDR3 length: 16; J gene: TRBJ2-3; CDR3 protein: CASSLGQGAVTDTQYF; CDR3 DNA: TGTGCCAGCAGCCTAGGACAGGGGGCTGTAACAGATACGCAGTATTTT
D gene: TRBD1; V gene: TRBV30; clone size: -; CDR3 length: 15; J gene: TRBJ1-1; CDR3 protein: CAWSITQGVAAEAFF; CDR3 DNA: TGTGCCTGGAGTATTACCCAGGGGGTTGCGGCTGAAGCTTTCTTT
D gene: -; V gene: TRBV3-1; clone size: -; CDR3 length: 15; J gene: TRBJ2-5; CDR3 protein: CASSQPQGPSRTQYF; CDR3 DNA: TGTGCCAGCAGCCAACCCCAAGGGCCTTCTAGGACCCAGTACTTC
D gene: -; V gene: TRBV10-2; clone size: -; CDR3 length: 14; J gene: TRBJ2-3; CDR3 protein: CASSEQIYTDTQYF; CDR3 DNA: TGCGCCAGCAGTGAACAGATTTACACAGATACGCAGTATTTT
D gene: -; V gene: TRBV10-3; clone size: -; CDR3 length: 12; J gene: TRBJ2-1; CDR3 protein: CAIRGTEEGQFF; CDR3 DNA: TGTGCCATCAGGGGGACTGAGGAGGGGCAGTTCTTC
D gene: TRBD1; V gene: TRBV27; clone size: -; CDR3 length: 12; J gene: TRBJ1-2; CDR3 protein: CASRGQGIGYTF; CDR3 DNA: TGTGCCAGCAGGGGACAGGGCATTGGCTACACCTTC
D gene: TRBD2; V gene: TRBV19; clone size: -; CDR3 length: 14; J gene: TRBJ2-2; CDR3 protein: CASSIGGAAGELFF; CDR3 DNA: TGTGCCAGTAGTATCGGGGGGGCGGCCGGGGAGCTGTTTTTT
D gene: TRBD2; V gene: TRBV2; clone size: -; CDR3 length: 15; J gene: TRBJ2-1; CDR3 protein: CASRNREGIYNEQFF; CDR3 DNA: TGTGCCAGCAGAAATAGGGAGGGCATCTACAATGAGCAGTTCTTC
D gene: TRBD1; V gene: TRBV29-1; clone size: few; CDR3 length: 12; J gene: TRBJ1-1; CDR3 protein: CSVGQGGTEAFF; CDR3 DNA: TGCAGCGTTGGGCAGGGGGGTACTGAAGCTTTCTTT
D gene: -; V gene: TRBV9; clone size: -; CDR3 length: 15; J gene: TRBJ2-1; CDR3 protein: CASSVAGVGHNEQFF; CDR3 DNA: TGTGCCAGCAGCGTAGCCGGAGTCGGCCACAATGAGCAGTTCTTC
D gene: -; V gene: TRBV4-2; clone size: once; CDR3 length: 15; J gene: TRBJ2-2; CDR3 protein: CASSQEGTGTGELFF; CDR3 DNA: TGTGCCAGCAGCCAAGAAGGGACCGGGACCGGGGAGCTGTTTTTT
D gene: -; V gene: TRBV6-1; clone size: -; CDR3 length: 12; J gene: TRBJ2-5; CDR3 protein: CASKADPGTQYF; CDR3 DNA: TGTGCCAGCAAGGCAGATCCAGGGACCCAGTACTTC
D gene: TRBD1; V gene: TRBV18; clone size: -; CDR3 length: 16; J gene: TRBJ2-3; CDR3 protein: CASSQGQPMNTDTQYF; CDR3 DNA: TGTGCCAGCTCACAGGGACAGCCAATGAACACAGATACGCAGTATTTT
D gene: -; V gene: TRBV28; clone size: -; CDR3 length: 16; J gene: TRBJ1-4; CDR3 protein: CASRGGGSPTNEKLFF; CDR3 DNA: TGTGCCAGCAGAGGCGGGGGGAGTCCAACTAATGAAAAACTGTTTTTT
D gene: -; V gene: TRBV5-1; clone size: once; CDR3 length: 14; J gene: TRBJ2-3; CDR3 protein: CASSMEVTADTQYF; CDR3 DNA: TGCGCCAGCAGCATGGAAGTTACTGCAGATACGCAGTATTTT
D gene: TRBD2; V gene: TRBV29-1; clone size: -; CDR3 length: 17; J gene: TRBJ2-2; CDR3 protein: CSVEGLAGSPNTGELFF; CDR3 DNA: TGCAGCGTTGAGGGACTAGCGGGATCGCCGAACACCGGGGAGCTGTTTTTT
D gene: TRBD1; V gene: TRBV7-9; clone size: -; CDR3 length: 12; J gene: TRBJ1-1; CDR3 protein: CASSSRDSEAFF; CDR3 DNA: TGTGCCAGCAGCTCCCGGGACAGCGAAGCTTTCTTT
D gene: -; V gene: TRBV4-2; clone size: -; CDR3 length: 15; J gene: TRBJ1-6; CDR3 protein: CASSQGSSYNSPLHF; CDR3 DNA: TGTGCCAGCAGCCAAGGCAGCTCCTATAATTCACCCCTCCACTTT
D gene: TRBD1; V gene: TRBV19; clone size: -; CDR3 length: 19; J gene: TRBJ2-6; CDR3 protein: CASSIGGTGALSGANVLTF; CDR3 DNA: TGTGCCAGTAGTATAGGGGGGACAGGGGCACTCTCTGGGGCCAACGTCCTGACTTTC
D gene: -; V gene: TRBV18; clone size: -; CDR3 length: 17; J gene: TRBJ2-2; CDR3 protein: CASSLNPDHTNGGELFF; CDR3 DNA: TGTGCCAGCTCACTTAATCCGGACCACACCAACGGCGGGGAGCTGTTTTTT
D gene: TRBD2; V gene: TRBV4-3; clone size: -; CDR3 length: 17; J gene: TRBJ2-2; CDR3 protein: CASSQEVGGPGTGELFF; CDR3 DNA: TGCGCCAGCAGCCAAGAGGTGGGAGGGCCTGGCACCGGGGAGCTGTTTTTT
D gene: -; V gene: TRBV7-9; clone size: -; CDR3 length: 16; J gene: TRBJ2-6; CDR3 protein: CASSLTGPSGANVLTF; CDR3 DNA: TGTGCCAGCAGCTTGACAGGCCCCTCTGGGGCCAACGTCCTGACTTTC
D gene: -; V gene: TRBV19; clone size: -; CDR3 length: 13; J gene: TRBJ1-1; CDR3 protein: CASSTVWNTEAFF; CDR3 DNA: TGTGCCAGTAGTACCGTCTGGAACACTGAAGCTTTCTTT
D gene: TRBD1; V gene: TRBV9; clone size: -; CDR3 length: 23; J gene: TRBJ1-2; CDR3 protein: CASSVPRGALTMTGEAGSYGYTF; CDR3 DNA: TGTGCCAGCAGCGTACCCCGTGGAGCCTTAACCATGACAGGGGAGGCAGGAAGCTATGGCTACACCTTC
D gene: -; V gene: TRBV4-1; clone size: -; CDR3 length: 16; J gene: TRBJ1-1; CDR3 protein: CASSQDPQGMNTEAFF; CDR3 DNA: TGCGCCAGCAGCCAAGATCCCCAGGGGATGAACACTGAAGCTTTCTTT
D gene: TRBD2; V gene: TRBV7-9; clone size: once; CDR3 length: 12; J gene: TRBJ2-1; CDR3 protein: CASSLAVGEQFF; CDR3 DNA: TGTGCCAGCAGCCTAGCGGTGGGAGAGCAGTTCTTC
D gene: -; V gene: TRBV7-8; clone size: -; CDR3 length: 14; J gene: TRBJ2-1; CDR3 protein: CASILGVAYNEQFF; CDR3 DNA: TGTGCCAGCATCCTAGGGGTCGCCTACAATGAGCAGTTCTTC
D gene: -; V gene: TRBV30; clone size: -; CDR3 length: 13; J gene: TRBJ2-7; CDR3 protein: CAWSKGLFDEQYF; CDR3 DNA: TGTGCCTGGAGTAAGGGCCTCTTCGACGAGCAGTACTTC
D gene: TRBD2; V gene: TRBV5-1; clone size: -; CDR3 length: 16; J gene: TRBJ2-5; CDR3 protein: CASSLELAGGLETQYF; CDR3 DNA: TGCGCCAGCAGCTTGGAACTAGCGGGAGGGCTCGAGACCCAGTACTTC
D gene: TRBD1; V gene: TRBV27; clone size: -; CDR3 length: 16; J gene: TRBJ2-7; CDR3 protein: CASSYRRGQGTYEQYF; CDR3 DNA: TGTGCCAGCAGTTACCGCAGGGGACAGGGTACCTACGAGCAGTACTTC
D gene: -; V gene: TRBV9; clone size: -; CDR3 length: 16; J gene: TRBJ2-3; CDR3 protein: CASSVGVEGALDTQYF; CDR3 DNA: TGTGCCAGCAGCGTAGGCGTGGAGGGGGCATTGGATACGCAGTATTTT
D gene: TRBD1; V gene: TRBV6-2/TRBV6-3; clone size: -; CDR3 length: 16; J gene: TRBJ1-1; CDR3 protein: CASSYATGGVDTEAFF; CDR3 DNA: TGTGCCAGCAGTTATGCGACAGGGGGAGTTGACACTGAAGCTTTCTTT
D gene: TRBD2; V gene: TRBV27; clone size: -; CDR3 length: 16; J gene: TRBJ2-2; CDR3 protein: CASRGFAGGVTGELFF; CDR3 DNA: TGTGCCAGCAGGGGCTTTGCGGGAGGGGTCACCGGGGAGCTGTTTTTT